This T cell receptor (beta chain) was recovered during a study of breast tumors, draining lymph nodes, adjacent tissues. This CDR3 is built from 16 residues. V was clipped by 2 bases and J by 5 bases; unmatched bases: 7. Germline V CDR1 and CDR2: SNHLY, FYNNEI. Axillary draining lymph nodes of breast cancer patients supplied the node samples. TCRdb reanalysed the multiplex PCR reads using MiXCR and keeps one entry per CDR3 protein. The sample includes some 170,000 distinct CDR3 sequences, about 30% seen only once; the top ten take more than 3.5%. The genes are TRBV2 and TRBJ1-5; 9 positions match TRBD1. This clonotype was obtained from a female donor with breast cancer. Some clones in this sample may be carry-over from other donors' samples. Material for sequencing was axillary lymph node tissue. The CDR3 protein is CASSEKKGQGDQPQHF. The CDR3 region has the DNA TGTGCCAGCAGTGAAAAGAAGGGACAGGGCGATCAGCCCCAGCATTTT.